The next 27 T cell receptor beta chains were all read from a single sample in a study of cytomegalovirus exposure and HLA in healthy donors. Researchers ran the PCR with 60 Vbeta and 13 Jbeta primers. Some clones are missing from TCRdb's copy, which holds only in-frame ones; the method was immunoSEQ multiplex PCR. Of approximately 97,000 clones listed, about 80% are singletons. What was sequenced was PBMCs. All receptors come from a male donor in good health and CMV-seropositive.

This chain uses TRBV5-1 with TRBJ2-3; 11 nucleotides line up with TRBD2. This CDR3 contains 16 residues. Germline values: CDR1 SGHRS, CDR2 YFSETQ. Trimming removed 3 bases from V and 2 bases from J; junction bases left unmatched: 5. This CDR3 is CASSSLAGGSTDTQYF. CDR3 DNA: TGCGCCAGCAGCTCCCTAGCGGGGGGTTCCACAGATACGCAGTATTTT.

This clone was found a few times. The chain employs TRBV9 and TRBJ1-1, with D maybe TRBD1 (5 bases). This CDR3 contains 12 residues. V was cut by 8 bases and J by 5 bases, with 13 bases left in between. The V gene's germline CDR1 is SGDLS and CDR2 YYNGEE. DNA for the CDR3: TGTGCCAGTGGGGGGAGTGGTACTGAAGCTTTCTTT. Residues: CASGGSGTEAFF.

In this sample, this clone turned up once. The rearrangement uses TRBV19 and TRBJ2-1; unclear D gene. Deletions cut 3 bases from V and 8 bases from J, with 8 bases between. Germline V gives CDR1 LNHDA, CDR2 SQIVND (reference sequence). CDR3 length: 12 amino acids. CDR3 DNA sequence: TGTGCCAGTAGTATTAGTTCGTATGAGCAGTTCTTC. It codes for CASSISSYEQFF.

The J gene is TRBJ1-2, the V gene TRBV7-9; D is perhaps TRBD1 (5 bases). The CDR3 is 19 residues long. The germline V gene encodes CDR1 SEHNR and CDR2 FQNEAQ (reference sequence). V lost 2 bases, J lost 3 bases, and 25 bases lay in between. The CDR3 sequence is CASSLRHMGGTQLDYGYTF. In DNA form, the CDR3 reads TGTGCCAGCAGCTTACGGCACATGGGGGGAACCCAACTCGACTATGGCTACACCTTC.

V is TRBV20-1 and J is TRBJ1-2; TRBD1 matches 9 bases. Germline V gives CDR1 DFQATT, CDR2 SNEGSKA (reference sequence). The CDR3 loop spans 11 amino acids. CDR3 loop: CSAGQGYGYTF. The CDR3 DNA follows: TGCAGCGCGGGACAGGGCTATGGCTACACCTTC.

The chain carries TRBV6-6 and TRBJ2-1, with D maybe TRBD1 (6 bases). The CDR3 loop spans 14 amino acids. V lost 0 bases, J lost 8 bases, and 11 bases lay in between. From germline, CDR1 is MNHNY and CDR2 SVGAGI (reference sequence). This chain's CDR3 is CASSYSGAIDEQFF. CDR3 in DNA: TGTGCCAGCAGTTACTCGGGGGCTATAGATGAGCAGTTCTTC.

The CDR3 sequence: CASSNPSTGDEQYF. The CDR3 DNA is TGCGCCAGCAGCAACCCCTCGACAGGGGACGAGCAGTACTTC. The rearrangement uses TRBV5-1 and TRBJ2-7, with 8 nucleotides matching TRBD1. Germline V lookup: CDR1 SGHRS, CDR2 YFSETQ. The CDR3 spans 14 residues. J was trimmed by 5 bases and V by 4 bases; bases with no gene match: 8.

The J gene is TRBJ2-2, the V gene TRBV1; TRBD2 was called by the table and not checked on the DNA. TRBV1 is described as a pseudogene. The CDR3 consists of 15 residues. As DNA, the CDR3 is TGCACCAGCGGATCGTGGACTACTAACACCGGGGAGCTGTTTTTT. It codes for CTSGSWTTNTGELFF.

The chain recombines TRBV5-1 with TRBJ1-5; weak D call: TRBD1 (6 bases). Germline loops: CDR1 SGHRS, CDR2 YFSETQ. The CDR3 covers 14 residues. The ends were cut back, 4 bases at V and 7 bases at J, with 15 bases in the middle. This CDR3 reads CASSPTGHGQPQHF. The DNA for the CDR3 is TGCGCCAGCAGCCCAACAGGGCATGGGCAGCCCCAGCATTTT.

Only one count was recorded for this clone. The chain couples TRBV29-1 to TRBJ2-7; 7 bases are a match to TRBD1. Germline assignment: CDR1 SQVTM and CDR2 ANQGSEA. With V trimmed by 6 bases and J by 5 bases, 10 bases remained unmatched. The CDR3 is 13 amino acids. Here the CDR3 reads CSVYQGVKDEQYF. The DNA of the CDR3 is TGCAGCGTCTATCAGGGGGTAAAGGACGAGCAGTACTTC.

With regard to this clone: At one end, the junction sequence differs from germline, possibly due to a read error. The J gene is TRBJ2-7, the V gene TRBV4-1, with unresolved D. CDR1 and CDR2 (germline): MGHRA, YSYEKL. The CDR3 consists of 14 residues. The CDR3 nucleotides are TGCGCCAGCAGCCAAGAGTCCAACTCCTTCGAGCAGTACTTC. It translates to CASSQESNSFEQYF.

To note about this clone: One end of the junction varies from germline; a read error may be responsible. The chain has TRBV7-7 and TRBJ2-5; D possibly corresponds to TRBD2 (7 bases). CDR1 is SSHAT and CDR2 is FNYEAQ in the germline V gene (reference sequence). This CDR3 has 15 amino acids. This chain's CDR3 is CASSHGGDITETQYF. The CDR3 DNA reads TGTGCTAGCAGCCATGGGGGGGACATCACAGAGACCCAGTACTTC.

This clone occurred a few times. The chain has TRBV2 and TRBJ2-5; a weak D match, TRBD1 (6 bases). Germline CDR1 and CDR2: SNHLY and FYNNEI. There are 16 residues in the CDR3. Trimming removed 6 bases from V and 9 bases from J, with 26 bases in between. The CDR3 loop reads CASSEDMGPSAGAQYF. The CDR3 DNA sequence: TGTGCCAGCAGCGAGGACATGGGGCCTTCGGCAGGGGCCCAGTACTTC.

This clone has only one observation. DNA for the CDR3: TGTGCCAGTCAGGTAGGCTTCTCTGGGGCCAACGTCCTGACTTTC. Its translation is CASQVGFSGANVLTF. This chain links TRBV28 with TRBJ2-6; D not resolved. The CDR3 runs to 15 residues. CDR1 MDHEN and CDR2 SYDVKM come from the germline V gene. V was clipped by 9 bases and J by 0 bases, with 12 bases between them.

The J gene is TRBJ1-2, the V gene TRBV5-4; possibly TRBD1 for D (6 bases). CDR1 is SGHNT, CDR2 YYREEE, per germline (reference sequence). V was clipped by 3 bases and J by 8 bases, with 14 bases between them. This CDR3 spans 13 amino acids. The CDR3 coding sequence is TGTGCCAGCAGCTGGGGACATGAAAGAGGCTACACCTTC. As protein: CASSWGHERGYTF.

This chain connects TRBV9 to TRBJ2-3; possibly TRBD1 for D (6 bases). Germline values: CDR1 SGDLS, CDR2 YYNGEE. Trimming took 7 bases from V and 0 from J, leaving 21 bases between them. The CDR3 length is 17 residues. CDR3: CASSEMVWTASTDTQYF. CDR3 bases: TGTGCCAGCTCGGAGATGGTTTGGACAGCTAGCACAGATACGCAGTATTTT.

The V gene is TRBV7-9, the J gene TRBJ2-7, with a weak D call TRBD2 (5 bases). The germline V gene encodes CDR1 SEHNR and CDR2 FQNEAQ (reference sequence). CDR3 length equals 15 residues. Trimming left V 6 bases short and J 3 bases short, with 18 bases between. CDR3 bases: TGTGCCAGCAGTCCCGGCGGGTCCTTGAGCTACGAGCAGTACTTC. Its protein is CASSPGGSLSYEQYF.

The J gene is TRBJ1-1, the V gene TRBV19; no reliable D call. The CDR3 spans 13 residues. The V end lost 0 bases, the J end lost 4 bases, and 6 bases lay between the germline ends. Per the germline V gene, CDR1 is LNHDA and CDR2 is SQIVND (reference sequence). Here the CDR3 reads CASSIDSRTEAFF. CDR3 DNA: TGTGCCAGTAGTATAGACAGTCGCACTGAAGCTTTCTTT.

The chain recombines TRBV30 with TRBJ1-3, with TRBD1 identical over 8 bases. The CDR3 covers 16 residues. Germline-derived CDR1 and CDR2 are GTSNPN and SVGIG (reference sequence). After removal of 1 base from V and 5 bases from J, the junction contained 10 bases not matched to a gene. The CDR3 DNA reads TGTGCCTGGAGTGCCGCCGGGACAGGATACCGAAACACCATATATTTT. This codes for CAWSAAGTGYRNTIYF.

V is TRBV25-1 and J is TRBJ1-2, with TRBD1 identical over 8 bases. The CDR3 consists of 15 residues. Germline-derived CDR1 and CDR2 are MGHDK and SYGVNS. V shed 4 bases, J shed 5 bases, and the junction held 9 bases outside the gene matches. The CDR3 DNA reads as TGTGCCAGCAGTGGAGCCCCGGGACAGGAGTATGGCTACACCTTC. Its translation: CASSGAPGQEYGYTF.

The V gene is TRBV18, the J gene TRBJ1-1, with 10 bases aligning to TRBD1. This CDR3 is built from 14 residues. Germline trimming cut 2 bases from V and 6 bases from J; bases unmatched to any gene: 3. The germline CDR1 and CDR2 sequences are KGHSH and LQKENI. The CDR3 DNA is TGTGCCAGCTCACCAGTCGGGACAGGGGCTGAAGCTTTCTTT. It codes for CASSPVGTGAEAFF.

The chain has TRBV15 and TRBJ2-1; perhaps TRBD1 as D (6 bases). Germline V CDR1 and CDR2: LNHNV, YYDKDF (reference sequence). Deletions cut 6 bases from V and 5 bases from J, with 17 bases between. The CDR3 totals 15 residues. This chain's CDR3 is CATRGTGQGNNEQFF. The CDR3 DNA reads TGTGCCACCAGGGGGACGGGGCAGGGGAACAATGAGCAGTTCTTC. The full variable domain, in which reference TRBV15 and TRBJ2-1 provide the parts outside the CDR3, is DAMVIQNPRYQVTQFGKPVTLSCSQTLNHNVMYWYQQKSSQAPKLLFHYYDKDFNNEADTPDNFQSRRPNTSFCFLDIRSPGLGDTAMYLCATRGTGQGNNEQFFGPGTRLTVL.

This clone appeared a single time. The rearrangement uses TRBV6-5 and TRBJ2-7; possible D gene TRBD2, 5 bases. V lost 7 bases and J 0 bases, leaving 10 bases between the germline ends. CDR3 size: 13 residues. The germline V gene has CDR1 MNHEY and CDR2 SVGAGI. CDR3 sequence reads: CASKRGHSYEQYF. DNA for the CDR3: TGTGCCAGCAAACGGGGTCACTCCTACGAGCAGTACTTC.

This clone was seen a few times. The CDR3 spells CASSEIPGRGAQPQHF. The CDR3 coding sequence is TGTGCCAGCAGTGAAATCCCCGGCAGGGGCGCTCAGCCCCAGCATTTT. The V call is TRBV6-1, the J call TRBJ1-5; D perhaps matches TRBD1 (6 bases). Germline CDR1 reads MNHNS; CDR2 reads SASEGT. Trimming took off 2 bases at V and 6 bases at J, with 17 bases between the two ends. The CDR3 runs to 16 residues.

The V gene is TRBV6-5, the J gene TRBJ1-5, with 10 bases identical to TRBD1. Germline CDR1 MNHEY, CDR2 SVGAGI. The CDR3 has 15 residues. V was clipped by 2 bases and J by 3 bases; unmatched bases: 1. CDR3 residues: CASSYGTGDNQPQHF. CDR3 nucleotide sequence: TGTGCCAGCAGTTACGGGACAGGGGACAATCAGCCCCAGCATTTT.

The CDR3 DNA follows: TGTGCCAGCAGTCCGGGACAGGGGAGCAGGCAGCCCCAGCATTTT. Its translation: CASSPGQGSRQPQHF. V gene TRBV6-5 combines with J gene TRBJ1-5, with TRBD1 identical over 10 bases. This CDR3 has 15 residues. Germline V gene sequence: CDR1 MNHEY, CDR2 SVGAGI. The junction had 8 bases not matched to a gene; V was cut back by 5 bases and J by 7 bases.

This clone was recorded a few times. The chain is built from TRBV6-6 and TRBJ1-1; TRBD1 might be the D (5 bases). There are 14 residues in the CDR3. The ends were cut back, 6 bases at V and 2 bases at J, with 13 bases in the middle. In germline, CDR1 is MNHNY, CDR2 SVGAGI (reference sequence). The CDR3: CASRRVGPNTEAFF. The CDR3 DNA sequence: TGTGCCAGCAGACGGGTGGGGCCCAACACTGAAGCTTTCTTT.